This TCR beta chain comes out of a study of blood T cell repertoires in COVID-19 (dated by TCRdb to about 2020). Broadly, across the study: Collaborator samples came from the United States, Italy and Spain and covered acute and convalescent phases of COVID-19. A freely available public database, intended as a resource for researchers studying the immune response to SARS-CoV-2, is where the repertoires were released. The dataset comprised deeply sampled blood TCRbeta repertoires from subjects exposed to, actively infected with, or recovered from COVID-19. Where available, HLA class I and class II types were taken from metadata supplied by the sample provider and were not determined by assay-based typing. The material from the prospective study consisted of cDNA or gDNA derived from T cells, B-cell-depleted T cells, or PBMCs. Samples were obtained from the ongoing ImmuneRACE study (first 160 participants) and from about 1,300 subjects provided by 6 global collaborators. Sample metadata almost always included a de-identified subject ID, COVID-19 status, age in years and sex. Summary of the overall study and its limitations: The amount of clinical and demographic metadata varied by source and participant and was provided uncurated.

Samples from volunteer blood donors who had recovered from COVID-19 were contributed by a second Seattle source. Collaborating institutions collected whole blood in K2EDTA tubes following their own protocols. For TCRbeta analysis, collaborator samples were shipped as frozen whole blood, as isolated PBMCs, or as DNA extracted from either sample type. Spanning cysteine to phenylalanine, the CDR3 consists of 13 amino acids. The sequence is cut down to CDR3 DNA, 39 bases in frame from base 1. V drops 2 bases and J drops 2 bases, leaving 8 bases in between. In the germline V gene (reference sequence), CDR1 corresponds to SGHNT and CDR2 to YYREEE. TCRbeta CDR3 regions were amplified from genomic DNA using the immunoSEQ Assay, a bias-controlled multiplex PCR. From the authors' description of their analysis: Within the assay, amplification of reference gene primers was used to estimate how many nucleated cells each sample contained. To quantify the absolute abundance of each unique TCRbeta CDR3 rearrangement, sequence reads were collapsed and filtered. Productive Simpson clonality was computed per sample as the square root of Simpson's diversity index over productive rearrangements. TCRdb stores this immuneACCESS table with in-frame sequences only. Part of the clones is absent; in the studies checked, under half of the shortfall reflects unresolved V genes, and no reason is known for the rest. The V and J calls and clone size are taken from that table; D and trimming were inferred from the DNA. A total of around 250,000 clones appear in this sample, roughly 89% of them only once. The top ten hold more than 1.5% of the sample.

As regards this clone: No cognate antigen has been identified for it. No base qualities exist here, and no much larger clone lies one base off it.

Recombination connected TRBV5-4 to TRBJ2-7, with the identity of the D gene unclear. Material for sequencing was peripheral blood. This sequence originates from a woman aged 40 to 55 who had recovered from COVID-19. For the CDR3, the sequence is CASSFNTAYEQYF. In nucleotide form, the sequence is TGTGCCAGCAGCTTTAACACAGCCTACGAGCAGTACTTC.